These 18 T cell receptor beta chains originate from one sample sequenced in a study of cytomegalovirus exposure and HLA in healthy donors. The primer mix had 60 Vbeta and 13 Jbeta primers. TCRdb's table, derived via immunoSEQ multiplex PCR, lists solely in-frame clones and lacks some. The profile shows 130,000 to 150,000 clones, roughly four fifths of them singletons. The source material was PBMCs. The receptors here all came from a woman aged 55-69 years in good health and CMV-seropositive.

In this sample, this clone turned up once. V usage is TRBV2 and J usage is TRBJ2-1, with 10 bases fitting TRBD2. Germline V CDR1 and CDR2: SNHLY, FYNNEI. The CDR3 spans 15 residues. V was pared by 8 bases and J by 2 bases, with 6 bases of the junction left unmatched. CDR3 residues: CASASGRGAYNEQFF. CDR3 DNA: TGTGCCAGCGCTAGCGGGAGAGGGGCCTACAATGAGCAGTTCTTC.

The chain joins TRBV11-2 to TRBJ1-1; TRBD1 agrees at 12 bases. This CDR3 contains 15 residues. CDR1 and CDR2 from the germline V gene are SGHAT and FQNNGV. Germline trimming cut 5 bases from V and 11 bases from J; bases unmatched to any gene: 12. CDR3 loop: CASSTIRRDRGLAFF. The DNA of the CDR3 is TGTGCCAGCAGCACCATCCGCCGGGACAGGGGGCTGGCTTTCTTT. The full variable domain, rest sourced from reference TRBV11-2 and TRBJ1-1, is EAGVAQSPRYKIIEKRQSVAFWCNPISGHATLYWYQQILGQGPKLLIQFQNNGVVDDSQLPKDRFSAERLKGVDSTLKIQPAKLEDSAVYLCASSTIRRDRGLAFFGQGTRLTVV.

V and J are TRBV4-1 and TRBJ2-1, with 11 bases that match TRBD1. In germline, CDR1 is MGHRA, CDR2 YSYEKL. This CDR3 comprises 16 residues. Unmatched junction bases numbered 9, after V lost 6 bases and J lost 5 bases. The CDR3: CASSPIPGQGDNEQFF. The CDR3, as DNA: TGCGCCAGCAGTCCTATTCCGGGACAGGGGGACAATGAGCAGTTCTTC.

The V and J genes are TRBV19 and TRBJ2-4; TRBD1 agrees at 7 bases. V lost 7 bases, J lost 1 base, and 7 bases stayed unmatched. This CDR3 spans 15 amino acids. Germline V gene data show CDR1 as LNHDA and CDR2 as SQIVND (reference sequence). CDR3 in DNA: TGTGCCAGTACCCCCCCAGGGGGTGCCAAAAACATTCAGTACTTC. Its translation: CASTPPGGAKNIQYF.

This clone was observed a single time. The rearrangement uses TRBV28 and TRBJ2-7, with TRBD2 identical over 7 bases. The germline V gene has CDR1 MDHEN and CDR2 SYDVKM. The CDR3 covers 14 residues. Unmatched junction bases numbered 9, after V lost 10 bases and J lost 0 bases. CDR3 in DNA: TGTGCCAACTCCCGGGGCGGGAGCTCCTACGAGCAGTACTTC. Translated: CANSRGGSSYEQYF.

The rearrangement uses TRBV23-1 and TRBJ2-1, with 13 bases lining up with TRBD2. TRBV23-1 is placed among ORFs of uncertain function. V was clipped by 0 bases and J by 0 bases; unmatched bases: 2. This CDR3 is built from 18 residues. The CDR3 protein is CASSQSGLAGLSYNEQFF. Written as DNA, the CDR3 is TGCGCCAGCAGTCAATCGGGACTAGCGGGACTCTCCTACAATGAGCAGTTCTTC.

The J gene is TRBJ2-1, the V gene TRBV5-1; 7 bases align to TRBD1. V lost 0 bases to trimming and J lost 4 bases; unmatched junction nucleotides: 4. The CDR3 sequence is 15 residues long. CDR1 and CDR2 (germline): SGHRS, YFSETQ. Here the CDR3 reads CASSLGTGVYNEQFF. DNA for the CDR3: TGCGCCAGCAGCTTGGGGACAGGTGTGTACAATGAGCAGTTCTTC.

The CDR3 loop reads CATWDRDYGYTF. The CDR3, as DNA: TGTGCCACCTGGGACAGGGACTATGGCTACACCTTC. The chain employs TRBV10-3 and TRBJ1-2; 9 positions match TRBD1. Germline CDR1 is ENHRY and CDR2 is SYGVKD. The CDR3 covers 12 residues. Unmatched junction bases numbered 3, after V lost 10 bases and J lost 3 bases.

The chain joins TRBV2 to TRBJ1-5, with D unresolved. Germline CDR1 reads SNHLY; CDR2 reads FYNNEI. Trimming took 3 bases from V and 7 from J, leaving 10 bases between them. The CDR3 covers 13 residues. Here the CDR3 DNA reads TGTGCCAGCAGTGAGTGGCCGCAACAGCCCCAGCATTTT. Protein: CASSEWPQQPQHF.

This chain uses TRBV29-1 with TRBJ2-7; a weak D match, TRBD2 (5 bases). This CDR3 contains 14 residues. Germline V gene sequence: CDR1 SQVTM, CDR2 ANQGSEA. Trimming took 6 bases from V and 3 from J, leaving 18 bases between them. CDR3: CSVCPLTSLYEQYF. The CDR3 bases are TGCAGCGTCTGCCCCCTCACTAGTCTCTACGAGCAGTACTTC.

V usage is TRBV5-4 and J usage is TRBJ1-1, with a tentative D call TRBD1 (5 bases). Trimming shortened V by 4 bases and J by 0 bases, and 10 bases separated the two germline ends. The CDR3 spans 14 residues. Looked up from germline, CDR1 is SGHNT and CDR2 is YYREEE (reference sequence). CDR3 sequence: CASSPGVMNTEAFF. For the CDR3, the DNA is TGTGCCAGCAGCCCGGGGGTCATGAACACTGAAGCTTTCTTT.

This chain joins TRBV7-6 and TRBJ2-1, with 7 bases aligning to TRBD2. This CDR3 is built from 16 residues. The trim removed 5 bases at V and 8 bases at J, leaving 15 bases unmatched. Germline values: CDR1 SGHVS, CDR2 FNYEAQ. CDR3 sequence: CASSQESGRRRDEQFF. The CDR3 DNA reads TGTGCCAGCAGCCAAGAGTCCGGGAGGAGGAGGGATGAGCAGTTCTTC.

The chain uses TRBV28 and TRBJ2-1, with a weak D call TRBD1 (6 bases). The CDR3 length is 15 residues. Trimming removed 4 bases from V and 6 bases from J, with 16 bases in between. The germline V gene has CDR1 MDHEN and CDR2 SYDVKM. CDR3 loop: CASSWSGRGSNEQFF. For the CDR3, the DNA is TGTGCCAGCAGTTGGTCAGGCAGGGGTAGCAATGAGCAGTTCTTC.

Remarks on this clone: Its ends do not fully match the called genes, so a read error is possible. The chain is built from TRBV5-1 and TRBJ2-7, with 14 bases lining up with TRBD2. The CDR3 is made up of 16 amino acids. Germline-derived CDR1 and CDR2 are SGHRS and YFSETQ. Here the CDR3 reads CVSSPGLAGGSYEQYF. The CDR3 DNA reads TGCGTCAGCAGCCCAGGACTAGCGGGAGGATCCTACGAGCAGTACTTC.

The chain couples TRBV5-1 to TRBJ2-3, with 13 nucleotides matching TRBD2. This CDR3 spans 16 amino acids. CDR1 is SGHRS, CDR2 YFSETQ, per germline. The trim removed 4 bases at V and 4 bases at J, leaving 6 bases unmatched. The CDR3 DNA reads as TGCGCCAGCAGCCCTGGTGGGACTAGCGGGGCAGATACGCAGTATTTT. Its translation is CASSPGGTSGADTQYF.

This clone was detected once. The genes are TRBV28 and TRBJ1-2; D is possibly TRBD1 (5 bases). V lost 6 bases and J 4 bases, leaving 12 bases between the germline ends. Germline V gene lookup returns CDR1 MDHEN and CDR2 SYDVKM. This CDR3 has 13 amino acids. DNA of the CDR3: TGTGCCAGCAGCCGAGACAGATCCTATGGCTACACCTTC. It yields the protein CASSRDRSYGYTF.

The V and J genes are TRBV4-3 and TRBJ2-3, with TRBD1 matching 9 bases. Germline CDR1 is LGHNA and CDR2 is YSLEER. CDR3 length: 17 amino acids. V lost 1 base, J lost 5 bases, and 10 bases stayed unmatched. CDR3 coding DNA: TGCGCCAGCAGCCAAGCTCCTAGACAGGGGGACTTAGATACGCAGTATTTT. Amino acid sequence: CASSQAPRQGDLDTQYF.

In DNA, the CDR3 is TGTGCCAGCAGTCCAATCCCTAGCGATCTCACAGATACGCAGTATTTT. This translates into CASSPIPSDLTDTQYF. The chain couples TRBV27 to TRBJ2-3; D is perhaps TRBD2 (6 bases). CDR1 and CDR2 from the germline V gene are MNHEY and SMNVEV (reference sequence). V shed 5 bases and J shed 2 bases, with 17 bases lying between them. The CDR3 consists of 16 residues.